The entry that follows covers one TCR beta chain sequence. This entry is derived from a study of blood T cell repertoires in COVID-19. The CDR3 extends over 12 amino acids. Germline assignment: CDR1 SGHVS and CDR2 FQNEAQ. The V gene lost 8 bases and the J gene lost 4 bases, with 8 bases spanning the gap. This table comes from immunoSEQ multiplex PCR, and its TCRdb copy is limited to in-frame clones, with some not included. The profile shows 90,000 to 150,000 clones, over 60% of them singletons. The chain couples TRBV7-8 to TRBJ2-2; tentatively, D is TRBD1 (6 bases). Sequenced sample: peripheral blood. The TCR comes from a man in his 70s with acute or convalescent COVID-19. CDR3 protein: CASLDSTGELFF. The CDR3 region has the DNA TGTGCCAGCTTGGACAGCACCGGGGAGCTGTTTTTT.